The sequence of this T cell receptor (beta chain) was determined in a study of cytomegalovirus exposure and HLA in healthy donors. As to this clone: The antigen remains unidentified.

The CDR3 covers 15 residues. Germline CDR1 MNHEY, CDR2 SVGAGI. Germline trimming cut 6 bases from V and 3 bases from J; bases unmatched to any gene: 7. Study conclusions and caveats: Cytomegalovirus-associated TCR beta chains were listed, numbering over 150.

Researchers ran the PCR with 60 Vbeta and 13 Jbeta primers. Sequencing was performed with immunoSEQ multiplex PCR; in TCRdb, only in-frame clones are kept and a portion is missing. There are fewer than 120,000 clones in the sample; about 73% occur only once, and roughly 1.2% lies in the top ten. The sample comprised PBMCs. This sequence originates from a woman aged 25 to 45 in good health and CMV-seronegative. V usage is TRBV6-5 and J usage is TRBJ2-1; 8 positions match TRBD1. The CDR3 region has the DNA TGTGCCAGCAGACGACAGGGGTTTAACTACAATGAGCAGTTCTTC. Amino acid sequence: CASRRQGFNYNEQFF.